This passage covers 25 T cell receptor beta chains from one sample sequenced in a study of blood T cell repertoires in COVID-19. Profiling relied on immunoSEQ multiplex PCR, and the TCRdb table lists in-frame clones only, not all of them. Among just over 250,000 clones listed, 80% to 90% were seen once. The sequencing sample was made of peripheral blood. All receptors come from a woman in her 70s with COVID-19, enrolled during active disease.

The chain recombines TRBV28 with TRBJ2-7; 9 bases line up with TRBD1. Trimming cost V 4 bases and J 6 bases; bases outside gene matches: 10. The germline CDR1 and CDR2 sequences are MDHEN and SYDVKM. The length of the CDR3 is 15 residues. The CDR3 here is CASSSRGDRDLEQYF. The CDR3 DNA reads TGTGCCAGCAGTTCCCGTGGGGACAGGGATCTCGAGCAGTACTTC.

The chain has TRBV7-8 and TRBJ2-5; D remains unclear. CDR3 length: 11 amino acids. V was clipped by 8 bases and J by 2 bases, with 6 bases between them. Germline CDR1 SGHVS, CDR2 FQNEAQ. Here the CDR3 DNA reads TGTGCCAGCTCCCCGCAAGAGACCCAGTACTTC. Protein: CASSPQETQYF.

The rearrangement links TRBV19 to TRBJ1-1, with TRBD1 identical over 7 bases. Germline CDR1 and CDR2: LNHDA and SQIVND (reference sequence). With 5 bases clipped from V and 1 base from J, the junction kept 10 bases outside the gene matches. The CDR3 extends over 16 amino acids. The CDR3 protein is CASSATPGQKNTEAFF. The CDR3, as DNA: TGTGCCAGTAGTGCAACCCCGGGACAGAAGAACACTGAAGCTTTCTTT. Using reference TRBV19 and TRBJ1-1 for the parts outside the CDR3, the full variable domain is DGGITQSPKYLFRKEGQNVTLSCEQNLNHDAMYWYRQDPGQGLRLIYYSQIVNDFQKGDIAEGYSVSREKKESFPLTVTSAQKNPTAFYLCASSATPGQKNTEAFFGQGTRLTVV.

The gene calls are TRBV23-1 and TRBJ1-6; 7 bases are a match to TRBD1. TRBV23-1 carries the ORF label, with uncertain function. The CDR3 is 14 residues long. V lost 3 bases and J lost 10; bases outside the gene matches: 6. CDR3 loop: CASSHRRGRSPLHF. CDR3 nucleotides: TGCGCCAGCAGTCATCGGAGGGGGCGGTCACCCCTCCACTTT.

This chain uses TRBV19 with TRBJ1-2; perhaps TRBD1 as D (5 bases). CDR1 is LNHDA, CDR2 SQIVND, per germline (reference sequence). There are 11 residues in the CDR3. V dropped 4 bases and J dropped 8 bases, with 8 bases sitting between them. The CDR3 reads CASSNRGGYTF. The CDR3 DNA reads TGTGCCAGTAGTAATCGGGGGGGCTACACCTTC. Variable domain in full (rest from reference TRBV19 and TRBJ1-2): DGGITQSPKYLFRKEGQNVTLSCEQNLNHDAMYWYRQDPGQGLRLIYYSQIVNDFQKGDIAEGYSVSREKKESFPLTVTSAQKNPTAFYLCASSNRGGYTFGSGTRLTVV.

V gene TRBV19 combines with J gene TRBJ1-5; D might be TRBD1 (6 bases). The length of the CDR3 is 14 residues. Trimming left V 5 bases short and J 4 bases short, with 12 bases between. Germline V gene lookup returns CDR1 LNHDA and CDR2 SQIVND (reference sequence). The CDR3 DNA follows: TGTGCCAGTAGTTCCGGGACACCTAATCAGCCCCAGCATTTT. The encoded protein is CASSSGTPNQPQHF. Based on the CDR3 plus reference TRBV19 and TRBJ1-5, the full variable domain is DGGITQSPKYLFRKEGQNVTLSCEQNLNHDAMYWYRQDPGQGLRLIYYSQIVNDFQKGDIAEGYSVSREKKESFPLTVTSAQKNPTAFYLCASSSGTPNQPQHFGDGTRLSIL.

This clone has only one observation. CDR3 sequence (DNA): TGTGCCAGCAGCTCCGGGACTAGCGTTGCCTACAATGAGCAGTTCTTC. It encodes CASSSGTSVAYNEQFF. The chain joins TRBV7-9 to TRBJ2-1; 10 bases line up with TRBD2. Unmatched junction bases numbered 5, after V lost 4 bases and J lost 2 bases. The germline gives CDR1 SEHNR, CDR2 FQNEAQ (reference sequence). The CDR3 runs 16 residues.

The chain employs TRBV3-1 (or the pseudogene TRBV3-2) and TRBJ1-4; D possibly corresponds to TRBD1 (6 bases). V gave up 6 bases and J gave up 0 bases, with 17 bases separating them. CDR1 and CDR2 from the germline V gene are LGHDT and YNNKEL (reference sequence). There are 17 residues in the CDR3. The CDR3 is CASSRRGSGATNEKLFF. CDR3 in DNA: TGTGCCAGCAGTCGCAGGGGCTCAGGGGCAACTAATGAAAAACTGTTTTTT.

The chain carries TRBV11-3 and TRBJ1-1; D perhaps matches TRBD1 (5 bases). CDR3 length: 13 residues. Trimming took off 3 bases at V and 8 bases at J, with 13 bases between the two ends. The germline V gene has CDR1 SGHNT and CDR2 YENEEA. CDR3 sequence: CASSFPRDREAFF. Here the CDR3 DNA reads TGTGCCAGCAGCTTTCCACGCGACAGAGAAGCTTTCTTT.

The chain joins TRBV3-1 (or the pseudogene TRBV3-2) to TRBJ2-1; D is ambiguous. CDR3 length: 15 amino acids. Deletions cut 0 bases from V and 4 bases from J, with 10 bases between. Germline-derived CDR1 and CDR2 are LGHDT and YNNKEL (reference sequence). The CDR3 loop is CASSQDGETYNEQFF. The CDR3 DNA follows: TGTGCCAGCAGCCAAGATGGAGAGACGTACAATGAGCAGTTCTTC.

This clone is a singleton in its sample. The chain couples TRBV7-8 to TRBJ1-2; D may be TRBD1 (6 bases). Trimming cost V 5 bases and J 8 bases, with 18 bases left between them. Germline CDR1 is SGHVS and CDR2 is FQNEAQ. CDR3 length: 14 amino acids. The CDR3 nucleotides are TGTGCCAGCAGCGCGATACAGGGTTCTTCGGGCTACACCTTC. This codes for CASSAIQGSSGYTF.

This chain links TRBV5-1 with TRBJ2-5, with 7 bases that match TRBD1. The CDR3 runs to 14 residues. Germline assignment: CDR1 SGHRS and CDR2 YFSETQ. Unmatched junction bases numbered 3, after V lost 4 bases and J lost 0 bases. CDR3: CASSRTGDQETQYF. In nucleotides, the CDR3 is TGCGCCAGCAGCAGAACAGGGGACCAAGAGACCCAGTACTTC.

This rearrangement joins TRBV30 to TRBJ2-2; D is unresolved. The CDR3 has 13 residues. In germline, CDR1 is GTSNPN, CDR2 SVGIG (reference sequence). V was pared by 3 bases and J by 4 bases, with 9 bases between. The CDR3 sequence is CAWSLESTGELFF. The CDR3 DNA is TGTGCCTGGAGCCTGGAGTCCACCGGGGAGCTGTTTTTT.

V gene TRBV9 combines with J gene TRBJ2-5, with TRBD1 matching 9 bases. J was trimmed by 3 bases and V by 3 bases; bases with no gene match: 9. CDR3 size: 16 residues. The V gene's germline CDR1 is SGDLS and CDR2 YYNGEE. The DNA for the CDR3 is TGTGCCAGCAGCGCCCGAACAGGGGGCCCAAAAGAGACCCAGTACTTC. Protein product: CASSARTGGPKETQYF.

This clone appeared a single time. CDR3 sequence: CASSLEPGGKPNEKLFF. CDR3 nucleotide sequence: TGCGCCAGCAGCTTGGAACCGGGGGGTAAACCTAATGAAAAACTGTTTTTT. This chain connects TRBV5-1 to TRBJ1-4, with a tentative D call TRBD1 (5 bases). The CDR3 is 17 amino acids. Looked up from germline, CDR1 is SGHRS and CDR2 is YFSETQ. V lost 0 bases and J lost 3, with 15 bases in between.

This clone was recorded once. The chain recombines TRBV7-2 with TRBJ1-6, with 7 bases that match TRBD1. Trimming removed 2 bases from V and 8 bases from J; junction bases left unmatched: 6. CDR1 is SGHTA and CDR2 is FQGNSA in the germline V gene. The CDR3 covers 15 residues. Here the CDR3 reads CASSLRGGKYSPLHF. CDR3 in DNA: TGTGCCAGCAGCTTACGAGGGGGCAAGTATTCACCCCTCCACTTT.

The genes are TRBV7-9 and TRBJ2-2; maybe TRBD1 (5 bases). The CDR3 contains 17 residues. With 5 bases removed from V and 3 bases from J, the gap between germline ends came to 19 bases. In germline, CDR1 is SEHNR, CDR2 FQNEAQ (reference sequence). CDR3 residues: CASSPPRDRTYTGELFF. For the CDR3, the DNA is TGTGCCAGCAGCCCGCCCCGAGACAGAACTTACACCGGGGAGCTGTTTTTT.

CDR3 residues: CASSRDRVGNQPQHF. The CDR3 DNA reads as TGTGCCAGTAGTAGGGACAGGGTGGGCAATCAGCCCCAGCATTTT. V is TRBV19 and J is TRBJ1-5, with 9 nucleotides matching TRBD1. The trim removed 4 bases at V and 2 bases at J, leaving 3 bases unmatched. The CDR3 spans 15 residues. Germline V CDR1 and CDR2: LNHDA, SQIVND (reference sequence).

The rearrangement joins TRBV5-1 to TRBJ2-2, with a tentative D call TRBD1 (6 bases). Trimming pared 3 bases from V and 5 bases from J, leaving 11 bases between. Germline loops: CDR1 SGHRS, CDR2 YFSETQ. The CDR3 has 14 amino acids. CDR3 nucleotides: TGCGCCAGCAGCTCACAGGGTAGAACCGGGGAGCTGTTTTTT. It yields the protein CASSSQGRTGELFF.

DNA of the CDR3: TGTGCCAGCAGCTTGGATGGGGGACAGGGTTACAATGAGCAGTTCTTC. Its translation: CASSLDGGQGYNEQFF. The chain links TRBV5-5 to TRBJ2-1, with 9 bases that match TRBD1. The CDR3 sequence is 16 residues long. CDR1 and CDR2 (germline): SGHKS, YYEKEE (reference sequence). The V segment lost 0 bases and the J segment 4 bases; nucleotides outside the gene matches: 5.

The V and J genes are TRBV3-1 (or the pseudogene TRBV3-2) and TRBJ2-1, with a tentative D call TRBD1 (5 bases). From germline, CDR1 is LGHDT and CDR2 YNNKEL (reference sequence). The V and J ends lost 0 bases and 6 bases respectively, with 9 bases between them. This CDR3 contains 14 residues. The CDR3 loop is CASSQEGRSNEQFF. The CDR3 DNA sequence: TGTGCCAGCAGCCAAGAGGGGCGATCCAATGAGCAGTTCTTC.

This rearrangement joins TRBV4-3 to TRBJ2-7, with TRBD2 matching over 11 bases. The CDR3 is 19 amino acids. The V gene's germline CDR1 is LGHNA and CDR2 YSLEER. V gave up 0 bases and J gave up 1 base; unmatched junction bases: 11. The CDR3 loop reads CASSQERRIAGGPSYEQYF. The CDR3 bases are TGCGCCAGCAGCCAAGAACGGCGGATAGCGGGAGGGCCTTCCTACGAGCAGTACTTC.

The chain has TRBV2 and TRBJ1-5, with a weak D call TRBD1 (6 bases). CDR3 length: 13 residues. Germline loops: CDR1 SNHLY, CDR2 FYNNEI. V dropped 6 bases and J dropped 4 bases, with 10 bases sitting between them. CDR3 residues: CASRERGNQPQHF. CDR3 sequence (DNA): TGTGCCAGCAGAGAAAGGGGGAATCAGCCCCAGCATTTT.

This clone was found a few times. Other DNA sequences in this specimen translate into the identical CDR3. Here the CDR3 DNA reads TGTGCCAGCAGCTTACGGGGTTCCTACGAGCAGTACTTC. This translates into CASSLRGSYEQYF. This chain links TRBV5-4 with TRBJ2-7; D perhaps matches TRBD2 (5 bases). Between the trimmed V and J ends, which lost 2 bases and 1 base, there was a span of 7 bases. The CDR3 has 13 residues. Germline loops: CDR1 SGHNT, CDR2 YYREEE (reference sequence).

The chain combines TRBV29-1 with TRBJ1-1; TRBD1 agrees at 8 bases. Looked up from germline, CDR1 is SQVTM and CDR2 is ANQGSEA. V trimming: 1 base; J trimming: 1 base; junction bases outside the gene matches: 5. This CDR3 has 15 amino acids. In nucleotides, the CDR3 is TGCAGCGTTGAAGCGAGGGACAGGCAGAACACTGAAGCTTTCTTT. Translating it yields CSVEARDRQNTEAFF. The complete variable domain, with remaining parts taken from reference TRBV29-1 and TRBJ1-1, reads SAVISQKPSRDICQRGTSLTIQCQVDSQVTMMFWYRQQPGQSLTLIATANQGSEATYESGFVIDKFPISRPNLTFSTLTVSNMSPEDSSIYLCSVEARDRQNTEAFFGQGTRLTVV.